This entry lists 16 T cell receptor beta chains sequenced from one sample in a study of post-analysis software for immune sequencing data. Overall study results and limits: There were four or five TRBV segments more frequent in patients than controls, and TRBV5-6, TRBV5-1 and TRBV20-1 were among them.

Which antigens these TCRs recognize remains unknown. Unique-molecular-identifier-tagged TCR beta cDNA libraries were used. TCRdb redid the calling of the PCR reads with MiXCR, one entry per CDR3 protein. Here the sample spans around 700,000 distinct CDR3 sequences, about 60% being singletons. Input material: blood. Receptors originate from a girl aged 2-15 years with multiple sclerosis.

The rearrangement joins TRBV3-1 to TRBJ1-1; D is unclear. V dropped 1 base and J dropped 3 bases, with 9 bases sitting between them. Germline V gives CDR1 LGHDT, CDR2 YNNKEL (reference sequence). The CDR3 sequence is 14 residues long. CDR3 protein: CASSQARDYTEAFF. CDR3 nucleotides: TGTGCCAGCAGCCAAGCAAGGGATTACACTGAAGCTTTCTTT.

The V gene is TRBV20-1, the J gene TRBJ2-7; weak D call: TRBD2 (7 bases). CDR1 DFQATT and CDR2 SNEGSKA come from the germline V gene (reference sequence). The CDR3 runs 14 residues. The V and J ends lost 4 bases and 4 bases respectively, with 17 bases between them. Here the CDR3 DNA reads TGCAGTGCTACGACTAGCAGGGGACGGTACGAGCAGTACTTC. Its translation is CSATTSRGRYEQYF.

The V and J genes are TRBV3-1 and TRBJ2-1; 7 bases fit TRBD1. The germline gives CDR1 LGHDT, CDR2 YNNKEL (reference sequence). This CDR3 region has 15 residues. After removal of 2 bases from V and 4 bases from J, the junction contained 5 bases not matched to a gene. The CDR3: CASSQSGTAYNEQFF. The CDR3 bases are TGTGCCAGCAGCCAATCGGGGACAGCTTACAATGAGCAGTTCTTC.

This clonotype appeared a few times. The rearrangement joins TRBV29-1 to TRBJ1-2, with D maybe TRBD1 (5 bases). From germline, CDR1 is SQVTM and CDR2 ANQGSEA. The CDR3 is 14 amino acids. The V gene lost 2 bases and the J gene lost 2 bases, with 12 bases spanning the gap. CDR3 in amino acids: CSVERVQGNYGYTF. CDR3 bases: TGCAGCGTTGAAAGGGTTCAGGGCAACTATGGCTACACCTTC.

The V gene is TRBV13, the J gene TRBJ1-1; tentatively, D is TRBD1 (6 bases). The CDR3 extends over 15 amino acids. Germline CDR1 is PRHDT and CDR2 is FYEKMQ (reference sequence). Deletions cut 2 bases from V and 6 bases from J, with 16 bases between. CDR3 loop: CASSLYVRTAAEAFF. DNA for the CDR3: TGTGCCAGCAGCTTATATGTTCGGACAGCCGCTGAAGCTTTCTTT.

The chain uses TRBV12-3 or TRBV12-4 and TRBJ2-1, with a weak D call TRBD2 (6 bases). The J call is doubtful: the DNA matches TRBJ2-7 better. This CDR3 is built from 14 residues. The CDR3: CASSLGASVNEQYF. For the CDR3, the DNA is TGTGCCAGCAGTTTAGGGGCTAGCGTCAATGAGCAGTACTTC.

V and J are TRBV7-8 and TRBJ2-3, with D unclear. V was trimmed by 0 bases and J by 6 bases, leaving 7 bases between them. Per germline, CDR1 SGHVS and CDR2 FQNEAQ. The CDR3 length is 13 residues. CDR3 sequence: CASSLAPKDTQYF. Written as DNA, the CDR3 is TGTGCCAGCAGCTTAGCCCCAAAGGATACGCAGTATTTT.

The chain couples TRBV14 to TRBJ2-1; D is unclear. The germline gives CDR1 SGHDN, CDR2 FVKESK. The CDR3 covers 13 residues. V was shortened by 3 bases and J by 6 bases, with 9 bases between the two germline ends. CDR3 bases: TGTGCCAGCAGCCAGCTCCCTGGCAATGAGCAGTTCTTC. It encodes CASSQLPGNEQFF.

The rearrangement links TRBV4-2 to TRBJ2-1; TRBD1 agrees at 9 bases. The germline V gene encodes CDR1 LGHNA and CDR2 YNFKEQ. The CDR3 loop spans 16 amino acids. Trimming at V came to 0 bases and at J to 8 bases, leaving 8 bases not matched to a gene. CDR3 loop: CASSQDRGQGNDEQFF. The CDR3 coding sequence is TGTGCCAGCAGCCAAGATAGGGGACAGGGTAACGATGAGCAGTTCTTC.

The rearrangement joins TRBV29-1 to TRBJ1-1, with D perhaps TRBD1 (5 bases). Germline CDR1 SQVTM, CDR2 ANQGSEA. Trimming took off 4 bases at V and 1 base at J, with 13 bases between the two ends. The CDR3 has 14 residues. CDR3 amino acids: CSVAPAGSNTEAFF. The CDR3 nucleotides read TGCAGCGTTGCCCCCGCAGGGTCGAACACTGAAGCTTTCTTT.

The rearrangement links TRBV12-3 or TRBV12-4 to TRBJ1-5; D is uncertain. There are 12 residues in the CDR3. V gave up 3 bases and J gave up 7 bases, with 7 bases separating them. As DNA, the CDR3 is TGTGCCAGCAGTTTTCCGCGACAGCCCCAGCATTTT. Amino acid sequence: CASSFPRQPQHF.

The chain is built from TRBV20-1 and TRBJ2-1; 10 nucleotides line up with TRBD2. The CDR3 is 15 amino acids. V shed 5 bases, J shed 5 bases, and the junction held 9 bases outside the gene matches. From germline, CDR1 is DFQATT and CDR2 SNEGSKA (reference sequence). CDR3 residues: CSAGGTSDNNNEQFF. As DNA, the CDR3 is TGCAGTGCTGGCGGGACTAGCGACAATAACAATGAGCAGTTCTTC.

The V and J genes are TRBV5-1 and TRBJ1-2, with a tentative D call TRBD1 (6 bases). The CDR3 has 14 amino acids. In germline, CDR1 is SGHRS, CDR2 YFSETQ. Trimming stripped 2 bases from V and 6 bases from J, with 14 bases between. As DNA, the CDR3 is TGCGCCAGCAGCTTAGGGGGACTGGCGGATGGCTACACCTTC. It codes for CASSLGGLADGYTF.

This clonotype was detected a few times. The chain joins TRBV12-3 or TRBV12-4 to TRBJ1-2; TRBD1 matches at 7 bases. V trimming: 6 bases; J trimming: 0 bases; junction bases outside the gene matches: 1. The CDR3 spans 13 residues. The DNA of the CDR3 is TGTGCCAGCAGCGGGACAGCTAACTATGGCTACACCTTC. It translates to CASSGTANYGYTF.

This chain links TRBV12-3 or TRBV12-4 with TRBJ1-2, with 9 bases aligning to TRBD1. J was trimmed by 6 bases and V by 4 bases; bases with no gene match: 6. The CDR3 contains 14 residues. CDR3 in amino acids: CASSSGQGINGYTF. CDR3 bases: TGTGCCAGCAGTTCGGGACAGGGTATTAATGGCTACACCTTC.

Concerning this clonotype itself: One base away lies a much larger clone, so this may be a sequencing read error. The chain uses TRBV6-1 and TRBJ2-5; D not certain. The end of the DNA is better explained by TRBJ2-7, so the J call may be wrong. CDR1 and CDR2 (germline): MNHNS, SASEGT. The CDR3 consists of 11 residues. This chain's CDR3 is CASSETNEQYF. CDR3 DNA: TGTGCCAGCAGTGAAACCAACGAGCAGTACTTC.